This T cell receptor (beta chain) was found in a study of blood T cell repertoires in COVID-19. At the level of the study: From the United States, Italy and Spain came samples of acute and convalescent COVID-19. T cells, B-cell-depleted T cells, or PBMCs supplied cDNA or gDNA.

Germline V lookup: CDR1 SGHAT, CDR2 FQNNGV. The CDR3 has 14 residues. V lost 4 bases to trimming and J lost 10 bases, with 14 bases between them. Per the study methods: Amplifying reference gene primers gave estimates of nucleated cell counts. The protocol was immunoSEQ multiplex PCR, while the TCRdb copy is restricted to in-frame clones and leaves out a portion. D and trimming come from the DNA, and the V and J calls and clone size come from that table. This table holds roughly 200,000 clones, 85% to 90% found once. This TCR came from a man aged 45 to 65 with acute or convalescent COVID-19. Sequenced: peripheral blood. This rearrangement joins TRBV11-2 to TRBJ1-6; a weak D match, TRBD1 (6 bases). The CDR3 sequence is CASSSQGPISPLHF. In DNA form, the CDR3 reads TGTGCCAGCAGCTCCCAGGGGCCCATCTCACCCCTCCACTTT.